Below, one T cell receptor beta chain is given with its context. Antigen specificity is unknown. The record originates from a study of CD8+ T cells in alopecia areata. General observations from the study: Persistence in scalp and blood during tofacitinib was observed for many expanded lesional clones.

The treatment: oral pan-JAK inhibitor, 5-10 mg twice daily. Sorted out of PBMCs were CD4+ T cells and CD8+ T cells. Reverse transcription of extracted RNA yielded cDNA, which provided the sequencing template. This table comes from immunoSEQ multiplex PCR, and its TCRdb copy is limited to in-frame clones, with some not included. Among 110,000 or so clones listed, 58% were seen once. The sample in question was CD8+ T cells sorted from blood, obtained at week 4, from a patient treated with tofacitinib. The receptor was derived from a human donor with alopecia areata.

CDR3 loop: CASSQDGGLPSGANVLTF. The CDR3 DNA reads TGCGCCAGCAGCCAAGATGGCGGGCTACCCTCTGGGGCCAACGTCCTGACTTTC. The chain has TRBV4-3 and TRBJ2-6; D perhaps matches TRBD2 (5 bases). The V end lost 0 bases, the J end lost 0 bases, and 12 bases lay between the germline ends. Germline CDR1 reads LGHNA; CDR2 reads YSLEER. The CDR3 sequence is 18 residues long.